This entry is about one T cell receptor (beta chain). Its antigen is currently not known. The input lacks base qualities; no much larger clone sits a single base away. These data originate in a study of regulatory T cells in long-lasting Graves disease (dated by TCRdb to about 2021). Background on the whole study: Antithyroid drugs had been taken for less than 3 months by newly diagnosed Graves' disease patients. Persistent Graves' disease patients were compared with newly diagnosed Graves' disease patients by peripheral blood TCR sequencing and RNA sequencing. The study was conducted in China and was registered as a clinical trial. A total of roughly 35 samples underwent TCR sequencing: about 13 from persistent and about 20 from newly diagnosed Graves' disease patients. What the study reported, not specific to this receptor: Compared with newly diagnosed patients, persistent Graves' disease patients had lower TCR Shannon entropy and fewer highly expanded clones, which suggests clonal expansion. Preferential use of TRBV28, TRBJ1-2 and TRBJ2-5 was observed in persistent disease, whereas TRBV20-1 and TRBJ2-1 were favored in newly diagnosed disease. Sequencing and analysis were limited to the TCR beta chain. The study examined only peripheral blood because the primary lesion, thyroid tissue, could not be accessed. Persistent patients shared more public clonotypes among themselves (around 3,000) than newly diagnosed patients did (approximately 900). The authors acknowledged the small sample size as a limitation that may reduce accuracy.

The time point label on this specimen signifies: newly diagnosed GD, antithyroid drugs for less than 3 months. For both TCR sequencing and RNA sequencing, RNA was extracted from PBMCs using TRIzol. The diagnosis of Graves' disease followed American Thyroid Association guidelines. The patients came from an endocrinology department in Xi'an, China. Each patient gave about 8.1 milliliters of peripheral blood, collected in an EDTA anticoagulant tube. Ficoll Paque Plus density gradient separation was used to isolate PBMCs, and no further T cell sorting was performed. An Agilent 2100 Bioanalyzer and agarose gel were used to check RNA quality, while a NanoDrop 2000 measured RNA concentration. The protocol used for the library was multiplex PCR. Data came from an Illumina HiSeq 4000. iRepertoire HTBI primers and Arm-PCR amplification of CDR3 regions were used to construct TCR beta libraries. PCR products were gel purified before sequencing. The original methods were these. Across samples, roughly 60 TRBV and 15 or so TRBJ segments were identified and used for gene usage analysis of CDR3 amino acid clonotypes. COPE and FqMerger were used to merge the filtered high-quality paired reads into contigs. Contigs were aligned with BLAST to IMGT TRBV, TRBD and TRBJ reference genes, and CDR3 was defined per IMGT. Any clonotype with a frequency above 0.1% was classified as a highly expanded clone. Shannon entropy served as the measure of repertoire diversity, while the Gini coefficient captured V-J evenness. Public clonotypes were defined as clonotypes shared by more than one individual. TCRdb applied fastp at Q25 and MiXCR to the public reads, then kept only in-frame beta chains. Rows are combined by CDR3 protein, so each entry shows the most common genes and DNA. These V and J calls are TCRdb output, not the study's own analysis. Within this sample are 560,000 or so distinct CDR3 sequences, with about 16% of them counted one time only. 12% of the sample is taken by the ten largest.

Inclusive of the bounding cysteine and phenylalanine, the CDR3 is 14 residues long. Only the CDR3 DNA stays, 42 bases, in frame from base 1. Reading the germline V gene gives CDR1 SGDLS and CDR2 YYNGEE. The germline V end is reduced by 0 bases and the J end by 7 bases; junction bases left unmatched: 1. This sample was also put to use in a study of T cells in Graves' hyperthyroidism and ophthalmopathy. As that second paper reports: Graves' hyperthyroidism was defined as stable when no progression to ophthalmopathy occurred over 18 months of follow-up. Hyperthyroidism patients were newly diagnosed, with disease duration under 2 months, and aged 18 to 65 years. The study excluded patients with uncontrolled infections, other autoimmune diseases, pregnancy or lactation. Clinical symptoms, serum thyroxine and TRAb, thyroid ultrasound, and orbital computed tomography formed the basis for the diagnoses. The TCR CDR3 was subjected to a first round of RT-PCR using the HTBI primer set and the Qiagen OneStep RT-PCR kit. Blood samples also contained most of the expanded thyroid clonotypes (frequency above 0.001), which suggests that blood repertoires may reflect thyroid immune responses. Ophthalmopathy was separated from stable hyperthyroidism by a 13 V-J signature model, with approximately 86% sensitivity and around 81% specificity obtained in cross-validation and 80%/75% obtained in testing. During validation, the model predicted progression to ophthalmopathy a median of about 6.5 months ahead of onset, with roughly 65% sensitivity and roughly 75% specificity. To identify distinguishing TCR V-J signatures, a discovery cohort of about 95 patients was used, comprising 40 to 45 with Graves' ophthalmopathy and approximately 57 with stable Graves' hyperthyroidism. Prospective prediction of ophthalmopathy was tested in an independent validation cohort of under 20 hyperthyroidism patients and 15 to 17 patients who later progressed to ophthalmopathy. For training and testing, the 100 or so patients in the discovery cohort were randomly divided in a 7:3 ratio. In addition, the study compared T-cell repertoires in thyroid tissue and in blood from five or six Graves' hyperthyroidism patients. After sampling, hyperthyroidism patients received methimazole starting at 30 mg daily, and ophthalmopathy patients received high-dose intravenous methylprednisolone. Libraries were constructed in a second round of multiplex PCR, after which size selection and purification were performed. Paired-end sequencing of the libraries was performed with 100 bp reads on an Illumina HiSeq2000. SOAPnuke was used to process the raw data, with reads discarded if the reads contained adapters or uncalled bases, had a mean Phred below 15, or lacked an exact constant-primer or identifier match. COPE v1.2.5 was used to merge the high-quality paired reads, and each unique nucleotide sequence was defined as a clonotype. MiTCR v1.1 was used to align clonotypes to the IMGT TRBV, TRBD and TRBJ reference segments. Only V-J combinations with frequency above 0.0001, covering 99% to 99.2% of repertoires, were analysed. A TCS score was defined as the ratio between F50 (clonal expansion) and ExV (chaos), using BLOSUM62-based TCRdist between CDR3 peptides within each V-J. Welch's t-statistics and random forest reduced several hundred V-J features to some 14, which were used in a naive Bayes classifier (R e1071). No statistical method was used to set the sample size in advance, and investigators knew the group allocation. The paper describes TCR Vbeta CDR3 sequencing of 135 peripheral blood samples, made up of about 40 ophthalmopathy patients, 70 to 75 hyperthyroidism patients and around 17 progressor patients.

Recombination joined TRBV9 with TRBJ2-1; 10 of the junction bases match TRBD2. This receptor was obtained from a man aged 18 to 35 with Graves disease. Donor details come from another sample of the same person, matched by shared clones. The starting material was peripheral blood mononuclear cells (PBMCs), obtained at new diagnosis, from a patient treated with antithyroid drugs. CDR3 reads: CASSVALAGNEQFF. The DNA is as follows: TGTGCCAGCAGCGTAGCACTAGCGGGGAATGAGCAGTTCTTC. The reference TRBV9 and TRBJ2-1 proteins fill in what lies around the CDR3, so the full variable domain reads DSGVTQTPKHLITATGQRVTLRCSPRSGDLSVYWYQQSLDQGLQFLIQYYNGEERAKGNILERFSAQQFPDLHSELNLSSLELGDSALYFCASSVALAGNEQFFGPGTRLTVL.